This T cell receptor beta chain was sequenced in a study of shared clonotypes between healthy human individuals (dated by TCRdb to about 2020). About the full investigation: A couple of women and a few men aged 18 to 49 years were included in the cohort. Per donor, leukapheresis produced somewhere between about 0.85 and 8.9 billion PBMCs. The study deeply sequenced blood TCR repertoires of five healthy adults to estimate repertoire size and the extent of clonotype sharing between individuals. Per donor, three plates each were used for CD4 naive and CD4 memory, two for CD8 naive, and one for CD8 memory. To increase sequencing depth and limit assay-specific biases, TCR repertoire library preparation and sequencing were carried out by different laboratories using diverse techniques.

Overall results and qualifications from the work: Rarefaction of sorted-subset datasets indicated incomplete sequencing despite the large sequencing depth. Sampling was restricted to blood, and TCR repertoires in tissue are likely to differ from TCR repertoires in blood. Larger estimated clonotype richness was generally found for naive subsets than for memory subsets. Because the study included only a small number of donors, the genetic and exposure-history diversity represented was limited. Compared with non-shared clonotypes, the clonotypes found in all four sorted-subset donors had higher generation probabilities. Across four donors, roughly 5.1% of naive CD4, approximately 3.6% of naive CD8, roughly 2.3% of memory CD4, and 0.4% of memory CD8 clonotypes were shared. Pairwise subsampling indicated that sequencing depth was expected to affect the degree of clonotype sharing among donors.

From the cysteine through the phenylalanine, the CDR3 covers 16 amino acids. This entry keeps only the CDR3 DNA: 48 bases, framed from base 1. Unmatched junction bases come to 4, with V trimmed by 0 bases and J by 5 bases. For CDR1 and CDR2, the germline V gene lists KGHSH and LQKENI. Of note for this clone: What this receptor recognizes is not known. No much larger clonotype is one base removed from it; base qualities were not supplied.

TCR CDR3 regions were amplified from genomic DNA by multiplex PCR using the deep immunoSEQ assay. Extracted genomic DNA from each cell subset was distributed evenly across all wells of several immunoSEQ 96-well plates, and each plate was treated as a replicate. Each replicate PCR for sorted subsets received around 200 ng genomic DNA, equal to 28,000 or so T cell genomes. The purified libraries were quantified using a Qubit 3.0 fluorometer, sized with a Bioanalyzer 2100, and then quantified again using the KAPA Library Quantification kit. Every immunoSEQ 96-well plate was sequenced on a separate single-read 150-cycle Illumina NextSeq 550 flow cell. The original pipeline was this. Because the immunoSEQ output held only junctional sequences and lacked quality scores, the filtering could not match the filtering applied to full-length reads. To assign V/J genes and CDR3, sequences were annotated against IMGT germline references using PyIR, a Python wrapper for IgBLAST v1.9. Reads were removed for weak V/J assignments (E-value above 1e-6), missing CDR3, stop codons, out-of-frame junctions, or ambiguous translated residues. A V3J clonotype was defined by an identical inferred V gene, J gene, and CDR3 amino acid sequence. Percentage overlap between repertoires was computed as shared unique clonotypes divided by the size of the smaller repertoire. Repertoire richness was assessed with RTK rarefaction, the Chao1 estimator, and Recon v2.1 estimates of unobserved clonotypes. OLGA was used to compute generation probabilities for all TCRbeta clonotypes that the gDNA method yielded from a handful of donors. Drawn from immuneACCESS, this table holds only the in-frame rearrangements with V and J called that TCRdb kept. Clones are partly lost; checked studies trace under half to an unresolved V gene and leave the rest unexplained. V and J calls and clone size follow that table, whereas D and trimming were derived from the DNA. In this sample the table shows roughly 2.4 million clones, around 95% of which occur a single time. The top ten hold around 0.13% of the sample.

The donors were healthy, HIV-negative adults with no recently reported acute infections or vaccinations. Every donor was a Caucasian adult living in Nashville, Tennessee, USA. CD4+ T cells were enriched through magnetic negative selection, after which naive cells were positively selected on CD45RA and the remaining negative fraction served as the memory subset. Blood was collected by leukapheresis, and PBMCs were isolated by Ficoll-Histopaque density gradient centrifugation and then cryopreserved in liquid nitrogen vapor phase. Analytical flow cytometry was used to check the purity and quantity of each magnetically sorted T cell population. Each sorted fraction had its genomic DNA isolated and then quantified by UV absorbance on a Nanodrop 2000c.

The rearrangement combines TRBV18 with TRBJ2-5; TRBD2 agrees with 12 junctional bases. The sequence was collected from a man between 18 and 35 years old in good health. Sequencing input: naive CD4+ T cells sorted from blood. Taken with the paper, the label for cell subset or site translates to: CD45RA+ positively selected. The CDR3 region: CASSPPTSGGSETQYF. The nucleotide sequence is TGTGCCAGCTCACCACCGACTAGCGGGGGATCGGAGACCCAGTACTTC.